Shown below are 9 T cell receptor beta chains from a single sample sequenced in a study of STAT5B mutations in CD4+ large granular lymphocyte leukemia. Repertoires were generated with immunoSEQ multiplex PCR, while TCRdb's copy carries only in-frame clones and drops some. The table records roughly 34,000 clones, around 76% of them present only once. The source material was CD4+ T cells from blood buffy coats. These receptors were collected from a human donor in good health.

The CDR3 region has the DNA TGTGCCAGCAGCCCACACGTCGGGCTCTACAATGAGCAGTTCTTC. This sequence encodes CASSPHVGLYNEQFF. This sequence joins TRBV7-2 and TRBJ2-1; no firm D call. CDR1 is SGHTA, CDR2 FQGNSA, per germline. V was pared by 5 bases and J by 3 bases, with 14 bases between. The CDR3 contains 15 residues.

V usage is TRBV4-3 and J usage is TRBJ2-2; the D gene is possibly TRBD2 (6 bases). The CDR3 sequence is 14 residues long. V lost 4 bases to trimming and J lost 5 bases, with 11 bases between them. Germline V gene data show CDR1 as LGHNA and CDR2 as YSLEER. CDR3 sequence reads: CASSLLGGTGELFF. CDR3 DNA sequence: TGCGCCAGCAGCCTCCTAGGAGGGACCGGGGAGCTGTTTTTT.

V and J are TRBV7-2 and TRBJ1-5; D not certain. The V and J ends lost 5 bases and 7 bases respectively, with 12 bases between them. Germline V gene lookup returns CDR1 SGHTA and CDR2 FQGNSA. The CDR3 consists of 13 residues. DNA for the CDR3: TGTGCCAGCAGCCTCAGAGGGCAGCAGCCCCAGCATTTT. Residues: CASSLRGQQPQHF.

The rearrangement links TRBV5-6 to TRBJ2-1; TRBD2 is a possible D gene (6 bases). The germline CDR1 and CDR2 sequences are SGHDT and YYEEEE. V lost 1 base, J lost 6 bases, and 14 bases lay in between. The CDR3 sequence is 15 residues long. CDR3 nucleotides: TGTGCCAGCAGCTTGCGGGGGATTCGCAGCAATGAGCAGTTCTTC. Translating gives CASSLRGIRSNEQFF. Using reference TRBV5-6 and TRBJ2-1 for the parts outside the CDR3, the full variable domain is DAGVTQSPTHLIKTRGQQVTLRCSPKSGHDTVSWYQQALGQGPQFIFQYYEEEERQRGNFPDRFSGHQFPNYSSELNVNALLLGDSALYLCASSLRGIRSNEQFFGPGTRLTVL.

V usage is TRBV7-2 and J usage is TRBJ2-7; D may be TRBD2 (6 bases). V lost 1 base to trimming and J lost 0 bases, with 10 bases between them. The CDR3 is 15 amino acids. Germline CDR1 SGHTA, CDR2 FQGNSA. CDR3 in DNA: TGTGCCAGCAGCTTAGGGCGGACTAACTCCTACGAGCAGTACTTC. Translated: CASSLGRTNSYEQYF.

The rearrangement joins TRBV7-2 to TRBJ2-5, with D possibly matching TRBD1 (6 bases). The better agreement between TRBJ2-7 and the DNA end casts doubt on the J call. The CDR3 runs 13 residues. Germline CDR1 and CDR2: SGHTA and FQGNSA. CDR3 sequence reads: CASSLTYRVEQYF. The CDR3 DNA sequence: TGTGCCAGCAGCTTAACCTACAGGGTCGAGCAGTACTTC.

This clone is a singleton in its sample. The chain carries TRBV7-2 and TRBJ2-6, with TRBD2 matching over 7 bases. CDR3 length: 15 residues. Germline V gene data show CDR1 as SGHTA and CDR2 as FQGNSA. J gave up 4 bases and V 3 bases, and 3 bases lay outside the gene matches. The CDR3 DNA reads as TGTGCCAGCAGCTTGGAGCGGGGCGGGGCCAACGTCCTGACTTTC. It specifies CASSLERGGANVLTF.

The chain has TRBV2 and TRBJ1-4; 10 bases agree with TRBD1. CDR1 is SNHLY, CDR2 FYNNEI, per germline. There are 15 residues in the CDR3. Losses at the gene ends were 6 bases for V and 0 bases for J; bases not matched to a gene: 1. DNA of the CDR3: TGTGCCAGCAGCGGGACAGGGGCAACTAATGAAAAACTGTTTTTT. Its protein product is CASSGTGATNEKLFF.

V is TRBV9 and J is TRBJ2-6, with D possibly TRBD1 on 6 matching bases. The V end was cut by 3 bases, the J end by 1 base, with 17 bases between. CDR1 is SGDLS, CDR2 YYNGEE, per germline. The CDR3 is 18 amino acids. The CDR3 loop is CASSEQGPNESGANVLTF. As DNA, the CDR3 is TGTGCCAGCAGCGAACAGGGTCCAAATGAATCTGGGGCCAACGTCCTGACTTTC.